The 30 T cell receptor beta chains below all came from one sample that was sequenced in a study of control samples from healthy donors and cancer patients. Method: immunoSEQ multiplex PCR; TCRdb's copy keeps in-frame clones and lacks some. The sample has around 170,000 clones, about 90% seen once; the top ten hold roughly 0.7%. Material for sequencing was blood. These receptors were taken from a woman under 40 in good health.

Only one count was recorded for this clone. The chain couples TRBV6-2 or TRBV6-3 to TRBJ2-3; D unclear. The CDR3 is made up of 11 amino acids. The V gene's germline CDR1 is MNHEY and CDR2 SVGEGT. The V end lost 5 bases, the J end lost 8 bases, and 8 bases lay between the germline ends. Here the CDR3 reads CASSLGPTQYF. CDR3 DNA: TGTGCCAGCAGTCTGGGCCCTACGCAGTATTTT.

This clone was seen a single time. The chain recombines TRBV6-1 with TRBJ1-5, with D possibly being TRBD1 (5 bases). The CDR3 is made up of 14 amino acids. Germline-derived CDR1 and CDR2 are MNHNS and SASEGT. The germline V and J ends were trimmed by 3 bases and 6 bases, with 12 bases remaining between them. This chain's CDR3 is CASSDQGPSQPQHF. DNA of the CDR3: TGTGCCAGCAGTGATCAGGGACCAAGTCAGCCCCAGCATTTT.

This clone was counted only a few times. V usage is TRBV10-3 and J usage is TRBJ1-2; 7 positions match TRBD1. CDR1 ENHRY and CDR2 SYGVKD come from the germline V gene. The CDR3 extends over 13 amino acids. The V and J ends lost 5 bases and 4 bases, in that order; junction bases with no gene match: 4. The CDR3 DNA reads TGTGCCATCAGTCAAGACAGGGTCTATGGCTACACCTTC. Protein sequence: CAISQDRVYGYTF.

The chain joins TRBV7-9 to TRBJ2-1, with TRBD2 matching 9 bases. The CDR3 runs 16 residues. Per germline, CDR1 SEHNR and CDR2 FQNEAQ (reference sequence). With V trimmed by 5 bases and J by 5 bases, 10 bases remained unmatched. CDR3 protein: CASSKEGTSSDNEQFF. CDR3 coding DNA: TGTGCCAGCAGCAAGGAGGGGACTAGCTCTGACAATGAGCAGTTCTTC.

The gene calls are TRBV20-1 and TRBJ2-7; D uncertain. Trimming took 7 bases from V and 3 from J, leaving 10 bases between them. Germline V CDR1 and CDR2: DFQATT, SNEGSKA (reference sequence). CDR3 length: 11 amino acids. CDR3 DNA sequence: TGCAGTGGTCGGCATCTCTACGAGCAGTACTTC. Translated: CSGRHLYEQYF.

The V and J genes are TRBV6-1 and TRBJ2-3; D is uncertain. V lost 3 bases to trimming and J lost 3 bases, with 10 bases between them. The CDR3 spans 14 residues. CDR1 and CDR2 (germline): MNHNS, SASEGT. For the CDR3, the DNA is TGTGCCAGCAGTGAGTTTGCGTGGACAGATACGCAGTATTTT. It is translated as CASSEFAWTDTQYF.

In its sample, this clone was seen once. The chain employs TRBV6-6 and TRBJ2-1, with 9 positions matching TRBD2. This CDR3 is built from 15 residues. Unmatched junction bases numbered 8, after V lost 7 bases and J lost 4 bases. Germline values: CDR1 MNHNY, CDR2 SVGAGI (reference sequence). The CDR3 DNA sequence: TGTGCCAGCACTCCCAGGGCGGGAGGGTACAATGAGCAGTTCTTC. This sequence encodes CASTPRAGGYNEQFF.

The rearrangement uses TRBV28 and TRBJ2-1, with TRBD2 matching over 10 bases. CDR3 length: 17 residues. With 2 bases clipped from V and 4 bases from J, the junction kept 8 bases outside the gene matches. Per germline, CDR1 MDHEN and CDR2 SYDVKM. The CDR3: CASSLPASGGLYNEQFF. CDR3 nucleotide sequence: TGTGCCAGCAGTTTACCGGCTAGCGGGGGCCTATACAATGAGCAGTTCTTC.

This rearrangement joins TRBV4-3 to TRBJ1-2; the match to TRBD1 covers 7 bases. This CDR3 comprises 14 residues. With V trimmed by 0 bases and J by 8 bases, 6 bases remained unmatched. The germline gives CDR1 LGHNA, CDR2 YSLEER. DNA of the CDR3: TGCGCCAGCAGCCAAGAGCAGGGGGTAGGAGGCTACACCTTC. It specifies CASSQEQGVGGYTF.

The V call is TRBV7-9, the J call TRBJ1-3; no clear D. V lost 0 bases, J lost 3 bases, and 12 bases lay in between. The CDR3 sequence is 16 residues long. In germline, CDR1 is SEHNR, CDR2 FQNEAQ (reference sequence). This CDR3 reads CASSLAAWGSGNTIYF. CDR3 nucleotide sequence: TGTGCCAGCAGCTTAGCGGCCTGGGGTAGTGGAAACACCATATATTTT.

A word on this clone: At the DNA level, this CDR3 is encoded by other sequences in the same sample as well. The chain couples TRBV12-3 or TRBV12-4 to TRBJ1-1; no firm D call. The V end lost 1 base, the J end lost 2 bases, and 5 bases lay between the germline ends. The CDR3 spans 13 residues. CDR3 loop: CASSLGGNTEAFF. The CDR3 DNA sequence: TGTGCCAGCAGTTTAGGGGGAAACACTGAAGCTTTCTTT.

The chain links TRBV6-2 or TRBV6-3 to TRBJ2-7, with no clear D. The ends were cut back, 2 bases at V and 3 bases at J, with 14 bases in the middle. The CDR3 extends over 15 amino acids. Germline V gives CDR1 MNHEY, CDR2 SVGEGT. As DNA, the CDR3 is TGTGCCAGCAGTTACGGCTCGACTCTGGGCTACGAGCAGTACTTC. Residues: CASSYGSTLGYEQYF.

The J gene is TRBJ1-6, the V gene TRBV5-1; D is unclear. The CDR3 is 14 amino acids. The V and J ends lost 4 bases and 5 bases respectively, with 10 bases between them. CDR1 SGHRS and CDR2 YFSETQ come from the germline V gene. The CDR3 bases are TGCGCCAGCAGCGTGTCAGTAGATAATTCACCCCTCCACTTT. Translation: CASSVSVDNSPLHF.

The chain is built from TRBV28 and TRBJ2-7, with D perhaps being TRBD1 or TRBD2 (5 bases each). The CDR3 runs 21 residues. Trimming took 5 bases from V and 6 from J, leaving 38 bases between them. CDR1 and CDR2 (germline): MDHEN, SYDVKM. CDR3 in amino acids: CASSLYSRGAQGPEVLSEQYF. CDR3 nucleotides: TGTGCCAGCAGTCTTTATTCAAGGGGAGCGCAGGGACCTGAGGTCCTATCCGAGCAGTACTTC.

The CDR3 spells CASSLVGSHGYTF. CDR3 coding DNA: TGTGCCAGCAGCTTGGTAGGCAGCCATGGCTACACCTTC. The chain uses TRBV5-4 and TRBJ1-2, with D unclear. The CDR3 has 13 amino acids. Trimming took off 0 bases at V and 6 bases at J, with 9 bases between the two ends. Germline V gene lookup returns CDR1 SGHNT and CDR2 YYREEE (reference sequence).

The chain recombines TRBV7-9 with TRBJ2-4; 9 bases are a match to TRBD2. Germline CDR1 SEHNR, CDR2 FQNEAQ (reference sequence). The CDR3 is 14 residues long. J was trimmed by 0 bases and V by 10 bases; bases with no gene match: 4. CDR3: CAIAGGLAKNIQYF. The CDR3 nucleotides read TGTGCCATCGCGGGAGGGCTAGCCAAAAACATTCAGTACTTC.

The rearrangement uses TRBV5-6 and TRBJ1-1; perhaps TRBD1 as D (6 bases). CDR3 length: 13 amino acids. V lost 3 bases to trimming and J lost 10 bases, with 16 bases between them. Germline V gene lookup returns CDR1 SGHDT and CDR2 YYEEEE. The CDR3 region is CASSSGGAGAAFF. The CDR3 DNA reads TGTGCCAGCAGCTCGGGGGGGGCCGGGGCAGCTTTCTTT.

The count of this clone is one. V is TRBV28 and J is TRBJ2-3; D possibly corresponds to TRBD2 (5 bases). The CDR3 spans 15 residues. Germline CDR1 is MDHEN and CDR2 is SYDVKM. The germline V and J ends were trimmed by 5 bases and 1 base, with 13 bases remaining between them. CDR3: CASSPTSGGTDTQYF. Here the CDR3 DNA reads TGTGCCAGCAGTCCCACCAGCGGTGGCACAGATACGCAGTATTTT.

The table lists this clone with a count of one. The gene calls are TRBV5-1 and TRBJ2-3; TRBD2 aligns across 13 bases. This CDR3 comprises 16 residues. CDR1 is SGHRS, CDR2 YFSETQ, per germline. J lost 6 bases, V lost 2 bases, and 6 bases had no gene match. The CDR3 sequence: CASSLGLAGDSDTQYF. The CDR3 bases are TGCGCCAGCAGCTTAGGACTAGCGGGAGACTCCGATACGCAGTATTTT.

The rearrangement joins TRBV4-1 to TRBJ2-1; 8 bases agree with TRBD2. Losses at the gene ends were 0 bases for V and 3 bases for J; bases not matched to a gene: 10. Germline assignment: CDR1 MGHRA and CDR2 YSYEKL. The length of the CDR3 is 18 residues. The CDR3 is CASSQDSRTSGYYNEQFF. The CDR3 coding sequence is TGCGCCAGCAGCCAAGATTCCCGTACTAGCGGTTACTACAATGAGCAGTTCTTC.

The chain joins TRBV19 to TRBJ2-6, with 7 nucleotides matching TRBD1. Trimming took 6 bases from V and 4 from J; bases not matched to a gene: 6. CDR1 is LNHDA, CDR2 SQIVND, per germline (reference sequence). The CDR3 covers 15 residues. CDR3 nucleotides: TGTGCCAGTAGACCAGGGGGTTCGGGGGCCAACGTCCTGACTTTC. This sequence encodes CASRPGGSGANVLTF.

The chain joins TRBV19 to TRBJ2-2; tentative D call: TRBD2 (6 bases). Germline V gene sequence: CDR1 LNHDA, CDR2 SQIVND (reference sequence). The CDR3 consists of 15 residues. V lost 3 bases and J 6 bases, leaving 14 bases between the germline ends. DNA of the CDR3: TGTGCCAGTAGTATCCCTAGCGCGGGCGCCGGGGAGCTGTTTTTT. Protein: CASSIPSAGAGELFF.

The chain uses TRBV6-5 and TRBJ2-3; possibly TRBD2 for D (6 bases). The germline CDR1 and CDR2 sequences are MNHEY and SVGAGI. The CDR3 is 15 residues long. V was clipped by 5 bases and J by 5 bases, with 17 bases between them. The CDR3 sequence: CASSPRMGGLDTQYF. The CDR3 nucleotides read TGTGCCAGCAGTCCGAGAATGGGAGGTCTAGATACGCAGTATTTT.

Comment on this clone: A junction boundary mismatches the germline segment, possibly from a read error. The same CDR3 can be traced to other DNA sequences in this sample. This sequence joins TRBV5-4 and TRBJ2-1; TRBD1 matches at 9 bases. Germline CDR1 and CDR2: SGHNT and YYREEE (reference sequence). CDR3 length equals 14 residues. The DNA of the CDR3 is TGCGCCAGCACCTGGACAGGGGCCTACAATGAGCAGTTCTTC. The encoded protein is CASTWTGAYNEQFF.

The chain is built from TRBV28 and TRBJ1-6; no definite D call. V lost 4 bases, J lost 9 bases, and 13 bases lay in between. The CDR3 contains 14 residues. In germline, CDR1 is MDHEN, CDR2 SYDVKM. CDR3 nucleotide sequence: TGTGCCAGCAGTTATCCCAGTAAGGGTTCACCCCTCCACTTT. Residues: CASSYPSKGSPLHF.

The rearrangement links TRBV2 to TRBJ1-2; a weak D match, TRBD1 (5 bases). Germline-derived CDR1 and CDR2 are SNHLY and FYNNEI. V was pared by 2 bases and J by 7 bases, with 17 bases between. The CDR3 has 15 amino acids. The CDR3 DNA reads TGTGCCAGCAGTGAAACGATTGGACATCCCTCTGGCTACACCTTC. It encodes CASSETIGHPSGYTF.

The gene calls are TRBV5-6 and TRBJ1-6; no firm D call. CDR1 and CDR2 from the germline V gene are SGHDT and YYEEEE. The CDR3 loop spans 17 amino acids. V gave up 0 bases and J gave up 4 bases, with 14 bases separating them. For the CDR3, the DNA is TGTGCCAGCAGCTTGGGGGTGTCGGCCCCTTATAATTCACCCCTCCACTTT. It specifies CASSLGVSAPYNSPLHF.

This chain uses TRBV3-1 (or the pseudogene TRBV3-2) with TRBJ1-1; D might be TRBD1 (6 bases). This CDR3 contains 13 residues. Germline CDR1 is LGHDT and CDR2 is YNNKEL (reference sequence). Trimming removed 4 bases from V and 6 bases from J, with 12 bases in between. CDR3 sequence: CASSPARGPEAFF. The CDR3 DNA reads TGTGCCAGCAGCCCAGCCAGGGGTCCTGAAGCTTTCTTT.

The chain couples TRBV28 to TRBJ2-1; TRBD2 agrees at 7 bases. The germline V gene encodes CDR1 MDHEN and CDR2 SYDVKM. This CDR3 contains 15 residues. Trimming at V came to 8 bases and at J to 0 bases, leaving 7 bases not matched to a gene. CDR3 region: CASVTAGSSYNEQFF. In nucleotides, the CDR3 is TGTGCCAGCGTTACAGCGGGGAGCTCCTACAATGAGCAGTTCTTC.

The V gene is TRBV11-2, the J gene TRBJ2-1; 12 bases match TRBD2. The V gene's germline CDR1 is SGHAT and CDR2 FQNNGV. The V and J ends lost 5 bases and 0 bases, in that order; junction bases with no gene match: 5. This CDR3 comprises 17 residues. The CDR3 protein is CASSTRTSGTSYNEQFF. The CDR3 DNA follows: TGTGCCAGCAGCACCCGGACTAGCGGGACCTCCTACAATGAGCAGTTCTTC.